The TCR beta chain under discussion was sequenced for a study of blood T cell repertoires in COVID-19 (dated by TCRdb to about 2020). Concerning the study at large: Samples from collaborators originated in the United States, Italy and Spain and spanned both the acute and convalescent phases of COVID-19. The repertoires were released in a freely available public database meant as a resource for research on the immune response to SARS-CoV-2. The sample metadata nearly always contained a de-identified subject ID, COVID-19 status, age in years and sex. The samples were drawn from the first 160 participants of the ongoing ImmuneRACE study and from under 1,500 subjects provided by 6 global collaborators. Where available, HLA class I and class II types were taken from metadata supplied by the sample provider and were not determined by assay-based typing. The material from the prospective study consisted of cDNA or gDNA derived from T cells, B-cell-depleted T cells, or PBMCs. Deeply sampled blood TCRbeta repertoires from subjects exposed to, actively infected with, or recovered from COVID-19 were included in the dataset.

The immunoSEQ Assay, a bias-controlled multiplex PCR, was used to amplify TCRbeta CDR3 regions from genomic DNA. In the paper's pipeline: The number of nucleated cells in each sample was estimated from the amplification of reference gene primers within the assay. To quantify the absolute abundance of each unique TCRbeta CDR3 rearrangement, sequence reads were collapsed and filtered. For each sample, productive Simpson clonality was calculated by taking the square root of Simpson's diversity index across productive rearrangements. TCRdb mirrors the immuneACCESS table, restricted to in-frame sequences. Some clones are absent from its copies; in checked studies, under half trace to an unresolved V gene, and the reason for the others is unknown. V and J calls and clone size come straight from that table; D and trimming were deduced from the DNA. The sample profile shows some 180,000 clones; approximately 82% of them were found once. The ten largest account for more than 4% of the sample.

As to this clone: The target of this receptor is not known. Base-call qualities are not available, and no considerably larger clone is one nucleotide away.

Enrolling through a virtual design, the prospective study's participants ranged in age from roughly 18 to 100 years and lived across 24 United States geographic areas. Cohort assignment in the prospective study relied on participant-reported clinical history from a screening survey and a study questionnaire. In the prospective study, whole blood, serum and a nasopharyngeal or oropharyngeal swab were collected from each participant by mobile phlebotomists. Participants in the prospective study had the option to provide additional blood draws and questionnaires over a roughly two-month period. Before DNA extraction, blood samples from the prospective study were shipped at room temperature or frozen. Findings and caveats that apply to the study as a whole: Clinical and demographic metadata were provided uncurated, with the amount varying by source and participant.

The specimen sequenced was PBMCs or T cells enriched from blood (not recorded which). This clonotype originated in a woman aged 60-75 years with acute COVID-19.

The CDR3 here reads CASSLLGGVATIYF. At the DNA level, the sequence is TGTGCCAGCAGTTTATTGGGGGGAGTGGCAACCATATATTTT. This sequence uses TRBV28 and TRBJ1-3, with TRBD1 as a weak D call on 5 bases. CDR1 is given as MDHEN and CDR2 as SYDVKM, both from the germline V gene. Inclusive of the bounding cysteine and phenylalanine, the CDR3 is 14 residues long. The entry retains the CDR3 DNA only, 42 bases that are in frame from base 1. The trim is 1 base for V and 10 bases for J, with a gap of 14 bases between the germline ends.